The following is a TCR beta chain sequence with its context. This specimen belongs to a study of T cells of healthy individuals. CDR1 is DFQATT, CDR2 SNEGSKA, per germline (reference sequence). Trimming took 0 bases from V and 3 from J, leaving 14 bases between them. The CDR3 length is 15 residues. TCRdb used MiXCR to reprocess the 5' RACE reads, holding one entry per CDR3 protein. The sample contains about 100,000 distinct CDR3 sequences, roughly 18% of which appear only once. This sequence was found in a human donor in good health. This chain connects TRBV20-1 to TRBJ1-2; no clear D gene. The CDR3 region is CSARDELGTHYGYTF. In DNA form, the CDR3 reads TGCAGTGCTAGAGATGAACTGGGAACCCACTATGGCTACACCTTC.